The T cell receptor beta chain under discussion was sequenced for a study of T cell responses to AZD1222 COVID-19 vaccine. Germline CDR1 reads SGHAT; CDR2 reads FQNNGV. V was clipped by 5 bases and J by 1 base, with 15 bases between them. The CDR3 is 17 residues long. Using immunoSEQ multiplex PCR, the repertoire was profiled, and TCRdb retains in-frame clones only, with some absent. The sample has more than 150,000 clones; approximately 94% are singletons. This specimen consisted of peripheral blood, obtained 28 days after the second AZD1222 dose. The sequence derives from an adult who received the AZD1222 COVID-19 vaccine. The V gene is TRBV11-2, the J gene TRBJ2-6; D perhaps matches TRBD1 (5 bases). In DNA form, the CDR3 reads TGTGCCAGCAGCCCGACAGCCTCCTCATCTGGGGCCAACGTCCTGACTTTC. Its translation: CASSPTASSSGANVLTF.